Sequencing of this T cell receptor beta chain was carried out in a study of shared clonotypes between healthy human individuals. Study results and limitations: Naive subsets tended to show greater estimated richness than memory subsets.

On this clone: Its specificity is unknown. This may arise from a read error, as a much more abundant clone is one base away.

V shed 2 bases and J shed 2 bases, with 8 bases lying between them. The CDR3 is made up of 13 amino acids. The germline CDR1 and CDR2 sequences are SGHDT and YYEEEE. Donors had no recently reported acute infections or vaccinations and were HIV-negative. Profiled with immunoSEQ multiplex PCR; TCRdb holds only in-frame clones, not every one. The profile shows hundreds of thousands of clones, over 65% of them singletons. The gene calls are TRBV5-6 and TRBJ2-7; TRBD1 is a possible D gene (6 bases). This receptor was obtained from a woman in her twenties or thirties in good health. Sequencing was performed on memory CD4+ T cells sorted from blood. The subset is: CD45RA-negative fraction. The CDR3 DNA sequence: TGTGCCAGCAGCTTCCAGGGGCCCTACGAGCAGTACTTC. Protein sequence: CASSFQGPYEQYF.